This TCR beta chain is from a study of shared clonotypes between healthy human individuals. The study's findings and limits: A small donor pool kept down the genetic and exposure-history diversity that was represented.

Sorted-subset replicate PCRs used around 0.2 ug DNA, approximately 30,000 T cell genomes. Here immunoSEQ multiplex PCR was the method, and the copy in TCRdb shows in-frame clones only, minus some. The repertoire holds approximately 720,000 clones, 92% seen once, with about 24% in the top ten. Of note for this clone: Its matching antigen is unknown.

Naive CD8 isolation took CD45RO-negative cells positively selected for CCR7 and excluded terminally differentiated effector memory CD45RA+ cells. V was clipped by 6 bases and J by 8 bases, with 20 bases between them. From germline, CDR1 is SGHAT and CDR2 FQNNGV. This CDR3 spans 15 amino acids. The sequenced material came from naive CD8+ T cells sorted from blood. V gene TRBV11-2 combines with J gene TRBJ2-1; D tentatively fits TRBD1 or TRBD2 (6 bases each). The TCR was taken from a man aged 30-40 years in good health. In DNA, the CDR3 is TGTGCCAGCAGACCATTGGGGGGCCCACGGGATGAGCAGTTCTTC. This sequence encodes CASRPLGGPRDEQFF.